This is a list of T cell receptor beta chains from one sample in a study of T cells in Graves' hyperthyroidism and ophthalmopathy. From the multiplex PCR reads, TCRdb called clonotypes with MiXCR, one entry per CDR3 protein. The data hold over 700,000 distinct CDR3 sequences, with around 20% observed a single time. The sequencing sample was made of blood. The receptor set was obtained from a woman aged 50 to 65 with Graves' hyperthyroidism that later progressed to Graves' ophthalmopathy. Both conserved end residues are part of each CDR3. The D gene is left open where the match is weak. Rows may omit the clone size; those that give it use once, few, many or a size class.

abundance	j_gene	v_gene	d_gene	CDR3nt	CDR3aa
many	TRBJ1-2	TRBV5-1	NA	TGCGCCAGCAGCTTGGCCTCCGTCCTCAATGGCTACACCTTC	CASSLASVLNGYTF
few	TRBJ2-4	TRBV6-1	NA	TGTGCCAGCAACGGCCAGGGGATGGCCAAAAACATTCAGTACTTC	CASNGQGMAKNIQYF
NA	TRBJ2-2	TRBV7-8	TRBD1	TGTGCCAGCAGCCCCACAAGACAGGGGGGGAACACCGGGGAGCTGTTTTTT	CASSPTRQGGNTGELFF
NA	TRBJ2-7	TRBV28	NA	TGTGCCAGCAGCGCCAGGGGTAGCGTAACCTACGAGCAGTACTTC	CASSARGSVTYEQYF
few	TRBJ1-1	TRBV2	TRBD1	TGTGCCAGCAGTGGCCCGGGACAGGGGGGCACTGAAGCTTTCTTT	CASSGPGQGGTEAFF
few	TRBJ2-3	TRBV6-1	TRBD1	TGTGCCAGCAGTGAACCGATCATAAGGGGACAGGGGGGAGCCACAGATACGCAGTATTTT	CASSEPIIRGQGGATDTQYF
NA	TRBJ2-2	TRBV6-5	NA	TGTGCCAGCAGTTACCTGGGGGGCGCGAACACCGGGGAGCTGTTTTTT	CASSYLGGANTGELFF
NA	TRBJ1-5	TRBV19	NA	TGTGCCAGTAGGCCGGGGGCTTGGGAGCCCCAGCATTTT	CASRPGAWEPQHF
few	TRBJ1-1	TRBV7-9	TRBD1	TGTGCCAGCAGGGGACAGGGGACCTTGAACACTGAAGCTTTCTTT	CASRGQGTLNTEAFF
many	TRBJ2-1	TRBV13	NA	TGTGCCAGCAGCTCAGGGGCCGGAAGCTCCTACAATGAGCAGTTCTTC	CASSSGAGSSYNEQFF
many	TRBJ1-1	TRBV12-3/TRBV12-4	NA	TGTGCCAGCAGTTTGGAGCAACTAGGAGCTTTCTTT	CASSLEQLGAFF
many	TRBJ1-1	TRBV12-3/TRBV12-4	TRBD1	TGTGCCAGCAGCCCGGGACAGGTGAACACTGAAGCTTTCTTT	CASSPGQVNTEAFF
many	TRBJ1-2	TRBV20-1	NA	TGCAGTGCTAGAATGGTCAGCGGGGGGTATGGCTACACCTTC	CSARMVSGGYGYTF
NA	TRBJ1-4	TRBV7-9	NA	TGTGCCAGCAGCATAGAGGGGGGCAGGAATGAAAAACTGTTTTTT	CASSIEGGRNEKLFF
NA	TRBJ2-5	TRBV20-1	TRBD2	TGCAGTGCTAGAGGTAGCGGGGGGCCCCAAGAGACCCAGTACTTC	CSARGSGGPQETQYF
NA	TRBJ2-7	TRBV6-1	TRBD2	TGTGCCAGCAGCCCGGGGGGGTGGGGCTCCTACGAGCAGTACTTC	CASSPGGWGSYEQYF
NA	TRBJ1-2	TRBV5-6	TRBD1	TGTGCCAGCAGCTTGGGCGGGACAGGACCTAACTATGGCTACACCTTC	CASSLGGTGPNYGYTF
few	TRBJ2-7	TRBV10-3	NA	TGTGCCATCAGCCAAAGGCAGGAACCCCCCGTCGAGCAGTACTTC	CAISQRQEPPVEQYF
many	TRBJ1-1	TRBV28	NA	TGTGCCAGCAGTTCAACAGGGAGGGGTGAAGCTTTCTTT	CASSSTGRGEAFF
NA	TRBJ1-2	TRBV19	NA	TGTGCCAGTATGGTCTTCGGCCAGGACTATGGCTACACCTTC	CASMVFGQDYGYTF
many	TRBJ1-1	TRBV30	NA	TGTGCCTGGGGTCCGAACACTGAAGCTTTCTTT	CAWGPNTEAFF
NA	TRBJ1-6	TRBV7-8	NA	TGTGCCAGCAGCGGGGGGGATGGGGGTTCACCCCTCCACTTT	CASSGGDGGSPLHF
NA	TRBJ1-2	TRBV19	TRBD1	TGTGCCAGTAGTCTGGGACAGGGGTTCAATGGCTACACCTTC	CASSLGQGFNGYTF
NA	TRBJ2-3	TRBV5-1	NA	TGCGCCAGCAGCCCGGCGGGGACAGCCTTCACAGATACGCAGTATTTT	CASSPAGTAFTDTQYF
NA	TRBJ2-5	TRBV5-5	NA	TGTGCCAGCAGCTTCTCATGGGGTGAAGAGACCCAGTACTTC	CASSFSWGEETQYF
many	TRBJ2-3	TRBV12-3/TRBV12-4	TRBD1	TGTGCCAGCAGTCGCAGGACAGGTGCTGTGGATACGCAGTATTTT	CASSRRTGAVDTQYF
NA	TRBJ1-5	TRBV3-1	NA	TGTGCCAGCAGCGGGACTGACACAGATACGCAGCATTTT	CASSGTDTDTQHF
few	TRBJ2-3	TRBV5-1	NA	TGCGCCAGCAGCTTGGAGATACAGGCCCATGGGCAGTATTTT	CASSLEIQAHGQYF